These T cell receptor beta chains were read from a single sample in a study of cytomegalovirus exposure and HLA in healthy donors. Libraries were prepared by immunoSEQ multiplex PCR; TCRdb keeps only in-frame clonotypes and omits some of them. Of some 140,000 clones in the sample, roughly 79% are singletons; the top ten hold about 3%. Input material: PBMCs. The receptors stem from a man younger than 30 in good health and CMV-seronegative. The CDR3 runs from the conserved cysteine through the conserved F or W. D genes are given only for firm matches. Not all rows give a size; the values are once, few, many and, for expanded clones, a class.

>TRBJ2-5|NA|14|TRBD1|TRBV2
CASSRQGDQETQYF
TGTGCCAGCAGTCGCCAGGGGGACCAAGAGACCCAGTACTTC
>TRBJ1-2|few|15|TRBD1|TRBV28
CASSDAGGSDYGYTF
TGTGCCAGCAGTGATGCAGGGGGCTCGGACTATGGCTACACCTTC
>TRBJ1-1|once|13|NA|TRBV27
CASSLLQGGWAFF
TGTGCCAGCAGTTTATTACAGGGAGGGTGGGCTTTCTTT
>TRBJ1-1|NA|14|NA|TRBV15
CATSRDWEGSEAFF
TGTGCCACCAGCAGAGATTGGGAGGGCTCTGAAGCTTTCTTT
>TRBJ1-1|NA|15|NA|TRBV7-6
CASSPPRELNTEAFF
TGTGCCAGCAGCCCTCCCAGGGAACTGAACACTGAAGCTTTCTTT
>TRBJ2-5|NA|15|NA|TRBV4-1
CASSLLAGDVETQYF
TGCGCCAGCAGCCTCCTGGCAGGGGATGTGGAGACCCAGTACTTC
>TRBJ1-1|NA|16|NA|TRBV27
CASSSGTGLWNTEAFF
TGTGCCAGCAGTTCAGGAACGGGACTTTGGAACACTGAAGCTTTCTTT
>TRBJ1-5|NA|17|NA|TRBV28
CASSLPFQQGRNQPQHF
TGTGCCAGCAGTCTCCCCTTTCAACAGGGAAGGAATCAGCCCCAGCATTTT
>TRBJ1-2|NA|13|NA|TRBV11-2
CASSAGGSYGYTF
TGTGCCAGCAGCGCCGGGGGGTCTTATGGCTACACCTTC
>TRBJ1-2|NA|15|NA|TRBV9
CASRRDSTTNYGYTF
TGTGCCAGCCGCAGAGACAGTACTACTAACTATGGCTACACCTTC
>TRBJ2-3|NA|18|NA|TRBV4-2
CASSLGTPGWGATDTQYF
TGTGCCAGCAGCCTGGGGACTCCAGGGTGGGGTGCCACAGATACGCAGTATTTT
>TRBJ2-1|NA|14|TRBD1|TRBV5-4
CASSRTGGTNEQFF
TGTGCCAGCAGTCGGACAGGGGGGACGAATGAGCAGTTCTTC
>TRBJ1-5|NA|16|NA|TRBV13
CASSLGRSGANQPQHF
TGTGCCAGCAGCTTAGGCCGATCGGGAGCAAATCAGCCCCAGCATTTT
>TRBJ1-1|once|14|NA|TRBV14
CASSQRRGNTEAFF
TGTGCCAGCAGCCAGAGGAGGGGTAACACTGAAGCTTTCTTT
>TRBJ1-6|NA|16|NA|TRBV19
CASSTAGANYNSPLHF
TGTGCCAGTAGTACGGCAGGGGCTAACTATAATTCACCCCTCCACTTT
>TRBJ1-4|NA|12|NA|TRBV7-9
CASSLGPDILFF
TGTGCCAGCAGCTTAGGCCCAGATATACTGTTTTTT
>TRBJ2-2|few|16|TRBD2|TRBV29-1
CSVDGAGGWNTGELFF
TGCAGCGTAGACGGTGCGGGGGGTTGGAACACCGGGGAGCTGTTTTTT
>TRBJ2-1|NA|14|TRBD2|TRBV9
CASTAGGPYNEQFF
TGTGCCAGCACCGCGGGGGGGCCCTACAATGAGCAGTTCTTC